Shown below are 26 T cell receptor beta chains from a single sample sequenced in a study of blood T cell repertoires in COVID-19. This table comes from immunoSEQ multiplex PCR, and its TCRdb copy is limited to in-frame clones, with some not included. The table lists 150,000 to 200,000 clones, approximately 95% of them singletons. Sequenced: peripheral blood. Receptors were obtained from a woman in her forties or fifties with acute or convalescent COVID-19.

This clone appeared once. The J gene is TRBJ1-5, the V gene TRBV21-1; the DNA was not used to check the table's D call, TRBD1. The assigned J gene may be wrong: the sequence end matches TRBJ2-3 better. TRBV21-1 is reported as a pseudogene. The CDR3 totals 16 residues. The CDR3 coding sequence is TGTGCCAGCAGCAAAAAAAGGGAACAGGGCGGTCAGCCCCAGTATTTT. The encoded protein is CASSKKREQGGQPQYF.

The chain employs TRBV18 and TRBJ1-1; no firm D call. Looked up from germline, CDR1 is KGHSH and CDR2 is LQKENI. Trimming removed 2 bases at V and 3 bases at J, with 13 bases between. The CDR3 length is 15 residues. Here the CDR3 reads CASSPSGWTDTEAFF. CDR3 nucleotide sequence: TGTGCCAGCTCACCATCGGGATGGACGGACACTGAAGCTTTCTTT. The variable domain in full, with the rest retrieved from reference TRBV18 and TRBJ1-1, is NAGVMQNPRHLVRRRGQEARLRCSPMKGHSHVYWYRQLPEEGLKFMVYLQKENIIDESGMPKERFSAEFPKEGPSILRIQQVVRGDSAAYFCASSPSGWTDTEAFFGQGTRLTVV.

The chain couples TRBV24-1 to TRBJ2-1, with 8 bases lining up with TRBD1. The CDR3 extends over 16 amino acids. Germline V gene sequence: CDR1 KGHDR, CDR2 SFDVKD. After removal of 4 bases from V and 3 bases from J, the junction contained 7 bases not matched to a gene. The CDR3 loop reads CATSDPTTGGYNEQFF. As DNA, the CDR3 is TGTGCCACCAGTGACCCCACTACAGGGGGCTACAATGAGCAGTTCTTC.

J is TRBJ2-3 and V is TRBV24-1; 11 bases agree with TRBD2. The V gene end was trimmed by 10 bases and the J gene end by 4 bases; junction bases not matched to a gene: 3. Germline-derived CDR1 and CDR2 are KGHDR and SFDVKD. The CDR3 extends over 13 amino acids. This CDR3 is CATGTSGADTQYF. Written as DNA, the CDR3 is TGTGCCACAGGGACTAGCGGTGCAGATACGCAGTATTTT.

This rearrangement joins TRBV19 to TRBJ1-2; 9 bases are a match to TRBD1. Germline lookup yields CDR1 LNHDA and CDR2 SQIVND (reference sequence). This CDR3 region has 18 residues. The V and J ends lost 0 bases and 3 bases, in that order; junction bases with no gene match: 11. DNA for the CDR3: TGTGCCAGTAGTATAGATCTCCTAGGACAGGGGCTCGACTATGGCTACACCTTC. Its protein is CASSIDLLGQGLDYGYTF. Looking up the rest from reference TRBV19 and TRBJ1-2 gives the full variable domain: DGGITQSPKYLFRKEGQNVTLSCEQNLNHDAMYWYRQDPGQGLRLIYYSQIVNDFQKGDIAEGYSVSREKKESFPLTVTSAQKNPTAFYLCASSIDLLGQGLDYGYTFGSGTRLTVV.

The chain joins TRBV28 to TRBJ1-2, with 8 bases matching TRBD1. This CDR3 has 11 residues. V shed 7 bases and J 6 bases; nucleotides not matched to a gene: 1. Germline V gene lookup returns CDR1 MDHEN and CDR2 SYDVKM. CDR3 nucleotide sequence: TGTGCCAGCACAGGGGGCGATGGCTACACCTTC. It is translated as CASTGGDGYTF.

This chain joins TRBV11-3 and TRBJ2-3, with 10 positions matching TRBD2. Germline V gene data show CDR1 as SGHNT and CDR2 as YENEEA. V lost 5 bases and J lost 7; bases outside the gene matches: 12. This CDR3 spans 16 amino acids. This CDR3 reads CASSPSSQRGGNTQYF. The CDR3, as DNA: TGTGCCAGCAGCCCGTCGAGCCAGCGGGGGGGGAATACGCAGTATTTT.

As DNA, the CDR3 is TGTGCCAGCAGTCCTCGCAGGGTGGTCGGGGAGCTGTTTTTT. Translating gives CASSPRRVVGELFF. V and J are TRBV27 and TRBJ2-2; perhaps TRBD1 as D (5 bases). V lost 5 bases, J lost 7 bases, and 14 bases lay in between. Looked up from germline, CDR1 is MNHEY and CDR2 is SMNVEV (reference sequence). This CDR3 comprises 14 residues.

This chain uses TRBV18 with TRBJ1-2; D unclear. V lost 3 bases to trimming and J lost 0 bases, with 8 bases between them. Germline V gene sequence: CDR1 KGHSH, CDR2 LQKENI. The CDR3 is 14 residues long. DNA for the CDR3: TGTGCCAGCTCACCCTTAGCGACTAACTATGGCTACACCTTC. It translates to CASSPLATNYGYTF.

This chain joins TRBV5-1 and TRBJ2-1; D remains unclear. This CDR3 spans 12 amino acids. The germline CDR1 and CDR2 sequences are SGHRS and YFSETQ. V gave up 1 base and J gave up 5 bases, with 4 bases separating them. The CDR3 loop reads CASSLTDNEQFF. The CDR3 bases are TGCGCCAGCAGCTTGACTGACAATGAGCAGTTCTTC.

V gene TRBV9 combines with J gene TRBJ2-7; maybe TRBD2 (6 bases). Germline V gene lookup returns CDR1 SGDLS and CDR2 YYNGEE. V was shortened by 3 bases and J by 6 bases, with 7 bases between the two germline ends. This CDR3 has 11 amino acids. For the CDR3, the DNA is TGTGCCAGCAGCGGCGGGACCGAGCAGTACTTC. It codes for CASSGGTEQYF.

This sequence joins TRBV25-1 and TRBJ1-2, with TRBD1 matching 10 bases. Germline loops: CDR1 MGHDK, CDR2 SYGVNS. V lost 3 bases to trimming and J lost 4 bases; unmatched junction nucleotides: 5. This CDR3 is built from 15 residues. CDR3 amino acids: CASSEGQGLGYGYTF. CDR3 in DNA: TGTGCCAGCAGTGAGGGACAGGGGCTCGGCTATGGCTACACCTTC.

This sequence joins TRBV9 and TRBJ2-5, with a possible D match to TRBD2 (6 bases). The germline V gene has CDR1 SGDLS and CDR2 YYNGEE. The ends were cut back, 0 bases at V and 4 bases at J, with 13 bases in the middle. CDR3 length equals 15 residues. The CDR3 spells CASSVGGRLAETQYF. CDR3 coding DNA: TGTGCCAGCAGCGTAGGGGGGAGGCTAGCAGAGACCCAGTACTTC.

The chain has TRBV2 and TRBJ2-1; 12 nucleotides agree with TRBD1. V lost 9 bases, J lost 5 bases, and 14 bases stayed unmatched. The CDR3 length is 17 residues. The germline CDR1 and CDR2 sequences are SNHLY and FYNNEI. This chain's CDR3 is CASRLFTGTGGHNEQFF. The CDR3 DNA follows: TGTGCCAGTAGATTATTCACCGGGACAGGGGGCCACAATGAGCAGTTCTTC.

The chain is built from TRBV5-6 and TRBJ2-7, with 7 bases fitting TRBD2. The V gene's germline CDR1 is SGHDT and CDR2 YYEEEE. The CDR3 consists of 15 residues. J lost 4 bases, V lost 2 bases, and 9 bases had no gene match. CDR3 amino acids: CASSFKGLPGYEQYF. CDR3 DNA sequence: TGTGCCAGCAGCTTCAAGGGACTACCGGGGTACGAGCAGTACTTC.

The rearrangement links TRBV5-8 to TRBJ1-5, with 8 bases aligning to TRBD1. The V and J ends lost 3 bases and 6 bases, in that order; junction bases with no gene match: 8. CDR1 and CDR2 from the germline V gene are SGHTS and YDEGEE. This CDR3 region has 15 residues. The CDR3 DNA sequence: TGTGCCAGCAGCTCCGGACAGGGTGTGTTTCAGCCCCAGCATTTT. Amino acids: CASSSGQGVFQPQHF.

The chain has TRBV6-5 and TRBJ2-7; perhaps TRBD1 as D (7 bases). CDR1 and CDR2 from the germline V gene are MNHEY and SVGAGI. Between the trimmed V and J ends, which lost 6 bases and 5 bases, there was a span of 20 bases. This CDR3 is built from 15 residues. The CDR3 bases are TGTGCCAGCAGCCGTGCTCCAGGGGGACTGGACGAGCAGTACTTC. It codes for CASSRAPGGLDEQYF.

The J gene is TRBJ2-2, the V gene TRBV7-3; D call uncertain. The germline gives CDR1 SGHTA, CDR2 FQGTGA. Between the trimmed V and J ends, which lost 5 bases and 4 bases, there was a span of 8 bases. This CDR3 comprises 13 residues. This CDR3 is CASSPSPTGELFF. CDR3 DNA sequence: TGTGCCAGCAGCCCAAGCCCCACCGGGGAGCTGTTTTTT.

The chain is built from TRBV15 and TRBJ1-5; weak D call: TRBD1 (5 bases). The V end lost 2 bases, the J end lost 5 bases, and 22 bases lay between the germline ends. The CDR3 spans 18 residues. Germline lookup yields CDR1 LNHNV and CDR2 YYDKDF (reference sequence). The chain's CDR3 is CATSRPLWAGKGHQPQHF. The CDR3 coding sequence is TGTGCCACCAGCAGACCCCTATGGGCAGGGAAAGGACATCAGCCCCAGCATTTT.

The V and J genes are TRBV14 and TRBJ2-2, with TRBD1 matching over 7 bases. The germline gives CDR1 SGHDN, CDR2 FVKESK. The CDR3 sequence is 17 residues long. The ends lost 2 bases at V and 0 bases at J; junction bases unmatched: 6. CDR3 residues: CASSQSYGTANTGELFF. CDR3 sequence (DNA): TGTGCCAGCAGCCAATCCTACGGGACAGCGAACACCGGGGAGCTGTTTTTT.

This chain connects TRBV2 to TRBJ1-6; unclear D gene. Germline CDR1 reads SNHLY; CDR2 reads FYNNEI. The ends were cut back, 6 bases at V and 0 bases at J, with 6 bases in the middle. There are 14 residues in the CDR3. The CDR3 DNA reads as TGTGCCAGCAGACAGAGCTCCTATAATTCACCCCTCCACTTT. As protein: CASRQSSYNSPLHF.

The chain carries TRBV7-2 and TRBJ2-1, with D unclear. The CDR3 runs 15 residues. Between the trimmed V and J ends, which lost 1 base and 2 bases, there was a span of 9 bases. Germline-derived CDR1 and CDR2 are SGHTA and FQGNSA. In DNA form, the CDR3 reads TGTGCCAGCAGCTTAGTCGACCAGGCCTACAATGAGCAGTTCTTC. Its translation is CASSLVDQAYNEQFF.

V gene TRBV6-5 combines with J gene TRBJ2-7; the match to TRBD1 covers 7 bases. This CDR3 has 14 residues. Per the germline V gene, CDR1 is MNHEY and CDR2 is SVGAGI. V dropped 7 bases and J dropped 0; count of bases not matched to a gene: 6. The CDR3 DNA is TGTGCCAGCACAGACAGGGTCCACTCCTACGAGCAGTACTTC. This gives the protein CASTDRVHSYEQYF.

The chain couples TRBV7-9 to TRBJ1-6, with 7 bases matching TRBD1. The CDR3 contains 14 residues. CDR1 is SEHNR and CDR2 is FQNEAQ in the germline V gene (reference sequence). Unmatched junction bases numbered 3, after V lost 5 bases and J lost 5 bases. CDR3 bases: TGTGCCAGCAGCCGAGGACAGGATAATTCACCCCTCCACTTT. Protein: CASSRGQDNSPLHF.

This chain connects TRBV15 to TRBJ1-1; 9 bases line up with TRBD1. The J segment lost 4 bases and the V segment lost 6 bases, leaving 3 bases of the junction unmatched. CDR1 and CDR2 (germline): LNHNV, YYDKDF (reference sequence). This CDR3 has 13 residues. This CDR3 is CATSTGGVTEAFF. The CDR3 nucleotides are TGTGCCACCAGTACAGGGGGCGTCACTGAAGCTTTCTTT.

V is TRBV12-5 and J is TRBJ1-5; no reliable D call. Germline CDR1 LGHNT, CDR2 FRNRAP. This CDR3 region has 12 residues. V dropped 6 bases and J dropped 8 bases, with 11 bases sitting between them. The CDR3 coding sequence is TGTGCTAGTGGCTCGGGAGCCAAGCCCCAGCATTTT. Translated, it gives CASGSGAKPQHF.